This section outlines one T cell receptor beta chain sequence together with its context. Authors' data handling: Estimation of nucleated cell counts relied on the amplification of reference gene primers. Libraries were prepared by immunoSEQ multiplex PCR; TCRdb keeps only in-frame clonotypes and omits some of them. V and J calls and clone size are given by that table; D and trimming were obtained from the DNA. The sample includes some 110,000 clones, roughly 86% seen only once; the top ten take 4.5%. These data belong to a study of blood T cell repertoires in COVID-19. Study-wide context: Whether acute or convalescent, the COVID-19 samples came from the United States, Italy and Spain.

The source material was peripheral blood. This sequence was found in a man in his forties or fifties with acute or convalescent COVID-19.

The CDR3 DNA follows: TGTGCCACCAGTCAACCGGATGGGACAGGGGAGAGCGGGGAGCTGTTTTTT. This gives the protein CATSQPDGTGESGELFF. The chain couples TRBV24-1 to TRBJ2-2; TRBD1 aligns across 10 bases. V gave up 6 bases and J gave up 7 bases; unmatched junction bases: 13. Germline lookup yields CDR1 KGHDR and CDR2 SFDVKD. The CDR3 contains 17 residues.